This T cell receptor beta chain derives from a study of CD8 T cells in Susac syndrome. RNA, at about 0.5 to 1 ug, was reverse transcribed with random hexamers. A single record per CDR3 protein comes from TCRdb applying MiXCR to the immunoSEQ multiplex PCR reads. The data contain 250,000 to 350,000 distinct CDR3 sequences, approximately 85% of them singletons. Between the trimmed V and J ends, which lost 6 bases and 4 bases, there was a span of 18 bases. CDR1 is ENHRY, CDR2 SYGVKD, per germline. This CDR3 region has 15 residues. This sequence originates from a human donor with multiple sclerosis. The chain has TRBV10-3 and TRBJ1-2; the D gene is possibly TRBD1 (6 bases). Sequencing input: CD8+ T cells from PBMCs. Here the CDR3 DNA reads TGTGCCATCAGGCGGGACACCCAAACCTCCTATGGCTACACCTTC. This codes for CAIRRDTQTSYGYTF.